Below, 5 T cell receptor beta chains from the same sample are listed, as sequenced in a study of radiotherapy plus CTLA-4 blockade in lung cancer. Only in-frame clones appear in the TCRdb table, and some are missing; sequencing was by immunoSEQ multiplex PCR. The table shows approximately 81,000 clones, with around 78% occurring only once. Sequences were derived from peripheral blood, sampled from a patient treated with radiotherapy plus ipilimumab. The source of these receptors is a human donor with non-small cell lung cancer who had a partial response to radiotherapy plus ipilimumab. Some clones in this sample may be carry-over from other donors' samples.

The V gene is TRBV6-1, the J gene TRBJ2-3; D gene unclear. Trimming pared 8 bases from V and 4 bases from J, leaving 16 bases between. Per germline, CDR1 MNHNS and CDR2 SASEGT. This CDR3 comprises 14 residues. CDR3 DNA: TGTGCCAGCTTGATAAGCGTGGCGTCAGATACGCAGTATTTT. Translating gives CASLISVASDTQYF.

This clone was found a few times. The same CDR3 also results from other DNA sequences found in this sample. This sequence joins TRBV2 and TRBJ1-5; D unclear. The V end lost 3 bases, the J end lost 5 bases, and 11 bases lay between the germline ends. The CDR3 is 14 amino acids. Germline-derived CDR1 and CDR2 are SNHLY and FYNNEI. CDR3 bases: TGTGCCAGCAGTGATACCGGGTGGGATCAGCCCCAGCATTTT. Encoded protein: CASSDTGWDQPQHF. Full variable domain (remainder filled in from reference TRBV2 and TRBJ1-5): EPEVTQTPSHQVTQMGQEVILRCVPISNHLYFYWYRQILGQKVEFLVSFYNNEISEKSEIFDDQFSVERPDGSNFTLKIRSTKLEDSAMYFCASSDTGWDQPQHFGDGTRLSIL.

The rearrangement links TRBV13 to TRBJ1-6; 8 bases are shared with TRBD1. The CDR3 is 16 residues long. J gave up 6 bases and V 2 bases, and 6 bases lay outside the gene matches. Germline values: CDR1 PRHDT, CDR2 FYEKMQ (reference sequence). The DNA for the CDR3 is TGTGCCAGCAGCTTACAACAGGGGGGATTTAATTCACCCCTCCACTTT. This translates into CASSLQQGGFNSPLHF.

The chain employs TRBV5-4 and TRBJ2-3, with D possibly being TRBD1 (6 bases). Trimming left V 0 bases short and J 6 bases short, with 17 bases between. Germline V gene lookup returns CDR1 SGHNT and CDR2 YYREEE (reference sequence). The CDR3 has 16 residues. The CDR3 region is CASSLELGARGDTQYF. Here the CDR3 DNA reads TGTGCCAGCAGCTTGGAATTGGGGGCTAGGGGGGATACGCAGTATTTT. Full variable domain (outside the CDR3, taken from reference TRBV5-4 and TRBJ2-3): ETGVTQSPTHLIKTRGQQVTLRCSSQSGHNTVSWYQQALGQGPQFIFQYYREEENGRGNFPPRFSGLQFPNYSSELNVNALELDDSALYLCASSLELGARGDTQYFGPGTRLTVL.

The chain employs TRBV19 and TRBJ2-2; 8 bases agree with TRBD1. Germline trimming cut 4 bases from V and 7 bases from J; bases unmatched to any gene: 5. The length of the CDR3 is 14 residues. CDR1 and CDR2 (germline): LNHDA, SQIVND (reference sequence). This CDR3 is CASSTDRGVGELFF. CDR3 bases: TGTGCCAGTAGTACCGACAGGGGAGTCGGGGAGCTGTTTTTT.